The present TCR beta chain was sequenced within a study of Ad26.COV2.S vaccination and SARS-CoV-2 variants. Study background: The trial was COV1001 and the donor's arm was Ad26.COV2.S.

Some clones are missing from TCRdb's copy, which holds only in-frame ones; the method was immunoSEQ multiplex PCR. The sample includes about 320,000 clones, 70% to 90% of them seen just once. The study's findings and limits: Considerable breadth of spike-specific CD8+ and CD4+ T cell responses has reportedly been documented following vaccination.

As to treatment: over 15 received Ad26.COV2.S at low or high dose, single or two shots; about five received placebo; per-sample allocation not given. All samples were drawn on day 63, counting from the first vaccine or placebo injection. This person who donated was an adult of 18-55 years in Boston. A remark on this clone: Antigen unknown.

This CDR3 is 16 amino acids long. Germline V gives CDR1 SGDLS, CDR2 YYNGEE. With 3 bases removed from V and 4 bases from J, the gap between germline ends came to 16 bases. This chain links TRBV9 with TRBJ2-2; weak D call: TRBD1 (8 bases). The material sequenced was peripheral blood, taken in a trial of Ad26.COV2.S vaccine versus placebo. The clonotype originates from a person between 18 and 65 years old who received the Ad26.COV2.S COVID-19 vaccine or a placebo. DNA for the CDR3: TGTGCCAGCAGCGGAGACAGGGGCGGGGGCACCGGGGAGCTGTTTTTT. As protein: CASSGDRGGGTGELFF. The complete variable domain, with remaining parts taken from reference TRBV9 and TRBJ2-2, reads DSGVTQTPKHLITATGQRVTLRCSPRSGDLSVYWYQQSLDQGLQFLIQYYNGEERAKGNILERFSAQQFPDLHSELNLSSLELGDSALYFCASSGDRGGGTGELFFGEGSRLTVL.